The T cell receptor beta chain under discussion was sequenced for a study of identical twins. Template switching, a step in the protocol, added a universal primer site, and cDNA carried unique molecular identifiers. TCRdb called the 5' RACE reads again in MiXCR, with one record for every CDR3 protein. In the table there are fewer than 500,000 distinct CDR3 sequences, 14% of which are singletons. These data also featured in a second study, about yellow fever vaccine responses in identical twins.

The TCR originated in a woman between 18 and 30 years old in good health. Sample: CD4+ T cells sorted from blood.

In DNA, the CDR3 is TGTGCCAGCAGCTCCAGACAGTCTGGCACCGGGGAGCTGTTTTTT. It translates to CASSSRQSGTGELFF. This sequence joins TRBV7-9 and TRBJ2-2, with D possibly TRBD1 on 5 matching bases. V was shortened by 4 bases and J by 4 bases, with 13 bases between the two germline ends. This CDR3 comprises 15 residues. CDR1 SEHNR and CDR2 FQNEAQ come from the germline V gene (reference sequence).